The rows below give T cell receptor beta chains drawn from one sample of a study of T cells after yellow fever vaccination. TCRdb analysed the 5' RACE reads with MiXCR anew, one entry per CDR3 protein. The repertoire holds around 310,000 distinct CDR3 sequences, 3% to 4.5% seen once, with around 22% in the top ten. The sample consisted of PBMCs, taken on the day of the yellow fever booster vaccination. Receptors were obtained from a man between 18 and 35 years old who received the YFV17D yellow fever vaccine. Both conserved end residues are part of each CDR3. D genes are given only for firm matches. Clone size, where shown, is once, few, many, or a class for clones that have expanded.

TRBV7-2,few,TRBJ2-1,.,CASRVLWEQFF,TGTGCCAGCAGGGTGCTTTGGGAGCAGTTCTTC
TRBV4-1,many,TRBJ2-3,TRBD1,CASSHPARQGIADTQYF,TGCGCCAGCAGCCATCCCGCAAGACAGGGTATCGCAGATACGCAGTATTTT
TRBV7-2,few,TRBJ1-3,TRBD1,CASSLVLRGHGNTIYF,TGTGCCAGCAGCTTAGTTCTCAGGGGGCATGGAAACACCATATATTTT
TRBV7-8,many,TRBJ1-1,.,CASSLARGRMEAFF,TGTGCCAGCAGCTTAGCCAGGGGCCGGATGGAAGCTTTCTTT
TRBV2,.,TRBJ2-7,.,CATQADYEQYF,TGTGCCACGCAGGCAGATTACGAGCAGTACTTC
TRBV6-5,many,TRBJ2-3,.,CASSEEQGGKDTQYF,TGTGCCAGCAGTGAAGAACAGGGGGGGAAAGATACGCAGTATTTT
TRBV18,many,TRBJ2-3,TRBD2,CASSPPGTGGPGDTQYF,TGTGCCAGCTCGCCTCCCGGTACGGGGGGACCTGGAGATACGCAGTATTTT
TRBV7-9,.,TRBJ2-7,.,CASFTGGGHEQYF,TGTGCCAGTTTTACAGGAGGGGGCCACGAGCAGTACTTC
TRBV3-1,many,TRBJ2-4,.,CASSQGAWANIQYF,TGTGCCAGCAGCCAAGGGGCCTGGGCAAACATTCAGTACTTC
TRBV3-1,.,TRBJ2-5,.,CASSHKLGAETQYF,TGTGCCAGCAGCCACAAGCTAGGAGCCGAGACCCAGTACTTC
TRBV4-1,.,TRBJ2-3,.,CASSLPRGADTQYF,TGCGCCAGCAGCCTACCTCGAGGGGCAGATACGCAGTATTTT
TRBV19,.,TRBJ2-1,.,CASSIGTGVPSYNEQFF,TGTGCCAGTAGTATAGGGACGGGGGTCCCTTCCTACAATGAGCAGTTCTTC
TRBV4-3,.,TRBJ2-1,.,CASSPLGSYNEQFF,TGCGCCAGCAGCCCTCTGGGCAGCTACAATGAGCAGTTCTTC
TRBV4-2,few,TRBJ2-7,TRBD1,CASSQGLQGYEQYF,TGTGCCAGCAGCCAGGGCCTACAGGGGTACGAGCAGTACTTC
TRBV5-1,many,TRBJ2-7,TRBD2,CASSLEASGLREQYF,TGCGCCAGCAGCTTGGAGGCTAGCGGTCTACGAGAGCAGTACTTC
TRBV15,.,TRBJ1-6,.,CATSRTRLDNSPLHF,TGTGCCACCAGCAGGACCCGGCTCGATAATTCACCCCTCCACTTT
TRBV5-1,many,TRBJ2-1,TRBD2,CASSFGTSVYNEQFF,TGCGCCAGCAGCTTCGGGACTAGCGTTTACAATGAGCAGTTCTTC
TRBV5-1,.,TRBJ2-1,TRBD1,CASSLTGGRYNEQFF,TGCGCCAGCAGCCTCACAGGGGGCCGATACAATGAGCAGTTCTTC
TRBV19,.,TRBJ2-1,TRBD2,CASESGGRSYNEQFF,TGTGCCAGTGAGAGCGGGGGCCGCTCCTACAATGAGCAGTTCTTC
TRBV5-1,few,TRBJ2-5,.,CASSLERPLGKTQYF,TGCGCCAGCAGCTTGGAGCGGCCCCTCGGCAAGACCCAGTACTTC
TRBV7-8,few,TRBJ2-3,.,CASSFEGPSTDTQYF,TGTGCCAGCAGCTTTGAAGGGCCGAGCACAGATACGCAGTATTTT
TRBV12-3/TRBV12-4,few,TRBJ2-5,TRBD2,CASRWTSSETQYF,TGTGCCAGCAGATGGACTAGTTCGGAGACCCAGTACTTC
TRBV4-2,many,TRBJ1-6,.,CASSQDDTYNSPLHF,TGTGCCAGCAGCCAAGATGACACGTATAATTCACCCCTCCACTTT
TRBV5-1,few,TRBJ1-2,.,CASSFGTIYGYTF,TGCGCCAGCAGCTTTGGGACAATCTATGGCTACACCTTC
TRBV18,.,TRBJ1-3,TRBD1,CASSPRDRPITGNTIYF,TGTGCCAGCTCACCCCGGGACAGACCAATCACTGGAAACACCATATATTTT
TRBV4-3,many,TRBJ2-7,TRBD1,CASSLWDRDFEQYF,TGCGCCAGCAGCCTCTGGGACAGGGATTTCGAGCAGTACTTC
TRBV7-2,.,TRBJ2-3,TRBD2,CASSSPSSGVVLDSTDTQYF,TGTGCCAGCAGCTCTCCCTCTAGCGGGGTCGTCTTGGATAGCACAGATACGCAGTATTTT
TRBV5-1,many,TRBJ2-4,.,CASSLGGSDKNIQYF,TGCGCCAGCAGCTTGGGTGGTTCTGACAAAAACATTCAGTACTTC
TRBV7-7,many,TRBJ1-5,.,CASSLGPSQPQHF,TGTGCCAGCAGCCTTGGACCGAGTCAGCCCCAGCATTTT
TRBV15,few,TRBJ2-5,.,CATSRAARGGETQYF,TGTGCCACCAGCAGAGCGGCTCGAGGCGGAGAGACCCAGTACTTC
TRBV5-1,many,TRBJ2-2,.,CASSLWLAKNTGELFF,TGCGCCAGCAGCTTGTGGCTAGCGAAGAACACCGGGGAGCTGTTTTTT
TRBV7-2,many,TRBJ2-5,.,CASSRASTTQETQYF,TGTGCCAGCAGCCGGGCGTCGACGACCCAAGAGACCCAGTACTTC
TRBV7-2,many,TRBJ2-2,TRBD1,CASSHRQGSPTGELFF,TGTGCCAGCAGCCACAGACAGGGAAGTCCCACCGGGGAGCTGTTTTTT